These 30 T cell receptor beta chains originate from one sample sequenced in a study of cytomegalovirus exposure and HLA in healthy donors (dated by TCRdb to between 2016 and 2019). Libraries were constructed by the immunoSEQ multiplex PCR assay. The multiplex PCR relied on a mix of 60 forward primers for TCR Vbeta segments and 13 reverse primers for TCR Jbeta segments. Imported from immuneACCESS, the table was reduced by TCRdb to in-frame sequences with V and J called. These copies leave out some clones; in studies compared against another copy, an unresolved V gene accounts for under half, and the cause of the remainder is not known. Within this sample are some 160,000 clones, with about 85% of them counted one time only. The ten biggest clones cover roughly 6.3% of the sample. Sequenced input: PBMCs. Receptor source: a male donor in good health and CMV-seropositive.

The chain is built from TRBV11-3 and TRBJ2-7; 7 nucleotides agree with TRBD1. V dropped 5 bases and J dropped 7; count of bases not matched to a gene: 8. The CDR3 contains 13 residues. Germline V gene sequence: CDR1 SGHNT, CDR2 YENEEA. CDR3 loop: CASSLRQGGEQYF. The CDR3 coding sequence is TGTGCCAGCAGCCTCCGACAGGGCGGAGAGCAGTACTTC.

The V gene is TRBV5-4, the J gene TRBJ1-2, with TRBD1 matching over 7 bases. CDR1 and CDR2 (germline): SGHNT, YYREEE (reference sequence). The CDR3 has 13 residues. The V and J ends lost 3 bases and 5 bases, in that order; junction bases with no gene match: 4. CDR3 sequence (DNA): TGTGCCAGCAGCTCGACAGGGAGTTATGGCTACACCTTC. The encoded protein is CASSSTGSYGYTF.

The rearrangement links TRBV5-6 to TRBJ2-7; TRBD2 agrees at 9 bases. Germline CDR1 SGHDT, CDR2 YYEEEE. Trimming took 0 bases from V and 0 from J; bases not matched to a gene: 10. The CDR3 sequence is 18 residues long. In DNA form, the CDR3 reads TGTGCCAGCAGCTTGGGGCAGGCTGGACTAGCGAGCTCCTACGAGCAGTACTTC. Translating gives CASSLGQAGLASSYEQYF.

This clone has just a few counts. The chain has TRBV29-1 and TRBJ2-5, with 7 bases fitting TRBD2. After removal of 3 bases from V and 5 bases from J, the junction contained 6 bases not matched to a gene. Germline assignment: CDR1 SQVTM and CDR2 ANQGSEA. The CDR3 is 13 residues long. The CDR3 spells CSVDGLGGETQYF. The DNA of the CDR3 is TGCAGCGTTGATGGACTAGGTGGGGAGACCCAGTACTTC.

V usage is TRBV13 and J usage is TRBJ2-4, with 8 bases fitting TRBD2. V lost 5 bases, J lost 4 bases, and 10 bases stayed unmatched. The germline gives CDR1 PRHDT, CDR2 FYEKMQ (reference sequence). The CDR3 contains 16 residues. The CDR3 DNA is TGTGCCAGCAGCCCCTCCCCGACTAGCGTTAAAAACATTCAGTACTTC. Its translation: CASSPSPTSVKNIQYF.

The chain is built from TRBV2 and TRBJ1-6; possible D gene TRBD1, 6 bases. Germline lookup yields CDR1 SNHLY and CDR2 FYNNEI. The germline V and J ends were trimmed by 2 bases and 6 bases, with 17 bases remaining between them. The CDR3 is 17 residues long. The CDR3 nucleotides read TGTGCCAGCAGTGAAAGGGGGGGAATCGGCGGTAATTCACCCCTCCACTTT. Translated, it gives CASSERGGIGGNSPLHF.

The rearrangement uses TRBV12-5 and TRBJ1-2, with D unclear. Trimming removed 3 bases at V and 0 bases at J, with 11 bases between. The CDR3 runs 15 residues. Per germline, CDR1 LGHNT and CDR2 FRNRAP. The CDR3: CASGFVGEANYGYTF. The CDR3 DNA reads as TGTGCTAGTGGTTTCGTCGGGGAAGCTAACTATGGCTACACCTTC. The full variable domain, in which reference TRBV12-5 and TRBJ1-2 provide the parts outside the CDR3, is DARVTQTPRHKVTEMGQEVTMRCQPILGHNTVFWYRQTMMQGLELLAYFRNRAPLDDSGMPKDRFSAEMPDATLATLKIQPSEPRDSAVYFCASGFVGEANYGYTFGSGTRLTVV.

V and J are TRBV12-5 and TRBJ1-4; no reliable D call. V gave up 3 bases and J gave up 7 bases, with 3 bases separating them. The CDR3 has 11 amino acids. Germline lookup yields CDR1 LGHNT and CDR2 FRNRAP. CDR3 sequence reads: CASGLLEKLFF. The CDR3 DNA follows: TGTGCTAGTGGTTTACTTGAAAAACTGTTTTTT.

The rearrangement uses TRBV2 and TRBJ1-6, with D possibly TRBD1 on 5 matching bases. The germline V gene encodes CDR1 SNHLY and CDR2 FYNNEI. This CDR3 contains 14 residues. V was clipped by 4 bases and J by 9 bases, with 13 bases between them. CDR3: CASSVRQGSSPLHF. The CDR3 DNA reads TGTGCCAGCAGTGTCCGCCAGGGCAGTTCACCCCTCCACTTT.

The chain has TRBV6-5 and TRBJ2-3; TRBD2 matches 7 bases. This CDR3 is built from 14 residues. V was clipped by 6 bases and J by 0 bases; unmatched bases: 3. CDR1 and CDR2 (germline): MNHEY, SVGAGI. For the CDR3, the DNA is TGTGCCAGCAGCAAACTAGCGAGCACAGATACGCAGTATTTT. Translating gives CASSKLASTDTQYF.

The V gene is TRBV10-3, the J gene TRBJ1-6; TRBD1 aligns across 8 bases. With 0 bases clipped from V and 17 bases from J, the junction kept 9 bases outside the gene matches. The CDR3 spans 14 residues. In germline, CDR1 is ENHRY, CDR2 SYGVKD. The CDR3 loop reads CAISESIVQGGVHF. The CDR3 DNA reads as TGTGCCATCAGTGAGTCGATAGTACAGGGGGGCGTCCACTTT.

The gene calls are TRBV4-2 and TRBJ2-2; unclear D gene. CDR3 length: 14 amino acids. Looked up from germline, CDR1 is LGHNA and CDR2 is YNFKEQ. V shed 8 bases and J shed 4 bases, with 14 bases lying between them. In DNA form, the CDR3 reads TGTGCCAGCCACCTAGGCACCTTCACCGGGGAGCTGTTTTTT. Translating gives CASHLGTFTGELFF.

V gene TRBV5-4 combines with J gene TRBJ2-1, with 12 bases identical to TRBD2. The trim removed 4 bases at V and 15 bases at J, leaving 11 bases unmatched. This CDR3 spans 14 amino acids. Germline V gene data show CDR1 as SGHNT and CDR2 as YYREEE (reference sequence). The CDR3 DNA reads as TGTGCCAGCAGCCTGACTAGCGGGAGCCGAGACGGGTTCTTC. It encodes CASSLTSGSRDGFF.

This clone has only a few counts. The rearrangement joins TRBV6-1 to TRBJ2-7; 9 nucleotides line up with TRBD1. The CDR3 runs to 13 residues. Germline CDR1 is MNHNS and CDR2 is SASEGT. After removal of 7 bases from V and 5 bases from J, the junction contained 6 bases not matched to a gene. The CDR3 here is CASNRDRANEQYF. The CDR3 nucleotides are TGTGCCAGCAACAGGGACAGGGCAAACGAGCAGTACTTC.

V is TRBV6-4 and J is TRBJ2-7; 9 nucleotides match TRBD1. The trim removed 6 bases at V and 7 bases at J, leaving 13 bases unmatched. Germline CDR1 is MRHNA and CDR2 is SNTAGT. The CDR3 is made up of 15 amino acids. CDR3 sequence: CASSVLTGGGREQYF. CDR3 nucleotide sequence: TGTGCCAGCAGCGTGCTGACAGGGGGTGGTCGAGAGCAGTACTTC.

The rearrangement links TRBV7-8 to TRBJ2-5; 16 nucleotides agree with TRBD2. This CDR3 has 19 residues. From germline, CDR1 is SGHVS and CDR2 FQNEAQ. V lost 1 base, J lost 7 bases, and 12 bases stayed unmatched. The CDR3 spells CASSLGGLAGGATTGTQYF. CDR3 bases: TGTGCCAGCAGCTTAGGGGGACTAGCGGGAGGGGCCACTACCGGGACCCAGTACTTC.

The rearrangement uses TRBV9 and TRBJ1-6; TRBD1 matches at 7 bases. The CDR3 length is 15 residues. Germline CDR1 and CDR2: SGDLS and YYNGEE. With V trimmed by 3 bases and J by 6 bases, 6 bases remained unmatched. CDR3 in amino acids: CASSGNRGSNSPLHF. The CDR3 bases are TGTGCCAGCAGCGGAAACAGGGGATCTAATTCACCCCTCCACTTT. Full variable domain (missing parts from reference TRBV9 and TRBJ1-6): DSGVTQTPKHLITATGQRVTLRCSPRSGDLSVYWYQQSLDQGLQFLIQYYNGEERAKGNILERFSAQQFPDLHSELNLSSLELGDSALYFCASSGNRGSNSPLHFGNGTRLTVT.

This chain joins TRBV15 and TRBJ2-2, with D unresolved. The V end lost 2 bases, the J end lost 5 bases, and 21 bases lay between the germline ends. CDR1 and CDR2 from the germline V gene are LNHNV and YYDKDF (reference sequence). The CDR3 sequence is 18 residues long. In DNA, the CDR3 is TGTGCCACCAGCAGACCTACCTTCGGAGTAGACGTGACCGGGGAGCTGTTTTTT. Amino acid sequence: CATSRPTFGVDVTGELFF.

J is TRBJ1-2 and V is TRBV30; D is unclear. Germline V gene lookup returns CDR1 GTSNPN and CDR2 SVGIG (reference sequence). V shed 1 base and J shed 6 bases, with 12 bases lying between them. This CDR3 comprises 13 residues. Here the CDR3 DNA reads TGTGCCTGGAGTGAACACGGAGGGAATGGCTACACCTTC. Its translation: CAWSEHGGNGYTF.

The CDR3 DNA reads TGTGCCAGCAGCTTAAACGGCTACGAGCAGTACTTC. It encodes CASSLNGYEQYF. The rearrangement uses TRBV7-3 and TRBJ2-7; no reliable D call. The CDR3 length is 12 residues. Germline assignment: CDR1 SGHTA and CDR2 FQGTGA. Between the trimmed V and J ends, which lost 1 base and 3 bases, there was a span of 4 bases. Drawing the rest from reference TRBV7-3 and TRBJ2-7, the complete variable domain is GAGVSQTPSNKVTEKGKYVELRCDPISGHTALYWYRQSLGQGPEFLIYFQGTGAADDSGLPNDRFFAVRPEGSVSTLKIQRTERGDSAVYLCASSLNGYEQYFGPGTRLTVT.

The rearrangement joins TRBV5-4 to TRBJ2-3, with 10 bases fitting TRBD2. Germline V gene lookup returns CDR1 SGHNT and CDR2 YYREEE (reference sequence). Trimming removed 1 base from V and 5 bases from J; junction bases left unmatched: 7. The CDR3 length is 16 residues. The CDR3 spells CASSLSGTSVQDTQYF. The CDR3 DNA follows: TGTGCCAGCAGCTTGTCTGGGACTAGCGTACAAGATACGCAGTATTTT.

The J gene is TRBJ1-3, the V gene TRBV5-1; D is ambiguous. Trimming stripped 1 base from V and 8 bases from J, with 10 bases between. This CDR3 comprises 13 residues. Germline-derived CDR1 and CDR2 are SGHRS and YFSETQ. CDR3: CASSLSGRDTIYF. The CDR3 coding sequence is TGCGCCAGCAGCTTGTCGGGAAGGGACACCATATATTTT.

The chain links TRBV7-2 to TRBJ1-3; a possible D gene is TRBD1 (5 bases). CDR3 size: 14 residues. Germline V gene data show CDR1 as SGHTA and CDR2 as FQGNSA. Trimming left V 7 bases short and J 0 bases short, with 10 bases between. The chain's CDR3 is CASTQGSSGNTIYF. CDR3 sequence (DNA): TGTGCCAGCACCCAGGGAAGCTCTGGAAACACCATATATTTT. Drawing the rest from reference TRBV7-2 and TRBJ1-3, the complete variable domain is GAGVSQSPSNKVTEKGKDVELRCDPISGHTALYWYRQSLGQGLEFLIYFQGNSAPDKSGLPSDRFSAERTGGSVSTLTIQRTQQEDSAVYLCASTQGSSGNTIYFGEGSWLTVV.

The chain combines TRBV20-1 with TRBJ2-3, with D tentatively TRBD1 (5 bases). Germline assignment: CDR1 DFQATT and CDR2 SNEGSKA (reference sequence). The CDR3 is 9 amino acids. V was pared by 5 bases and J by 9 bases, with 6 bases between. The CDR3 reads CSASGTQYF. In nucleotides, the CDR3 is TGCAGTGCTTCAGGGACGCAGTATTTT.

This chain links TRBV7-9 with TRBJ2-1; 10 nucleotides match TRBD2. The CDR3 extends over 15 amino acids. From germline, CDR1 is SEHNR and CDR2 FQNEAQ (reference sequence). Trimming took 5 bases from V and 9 from J; bases not matched to a gene: 10. CDR3 nucleotides: TGTGCCAGCAGCCCCCCAGCGGGAGGGGCGGGTGAGCAGTTCTTC. Protein product: CASSPPAGGAGEQFF.

The J gene is TRBJ1-1, the V gene TRBV11-3, with a weak D call TRBD1 (5 bases). There are 14 residues in the CDR3. Germline CDR1 reads SGHNT; CDR2 reads YENEEA. Trimming cost V 6 bases and J 4 bases, with 15 bases left between them. CDR3 bases: TGTGCCAGCAGTGCCCGCGGGGACTCCACTGAAGCTTTCTTT. Residues: CASSARGDSTEAFF.

For this clone: The junction differs from germline at one of its ends, possibly a read error. The CDR3 DNA follows: TGTTCCAGCAGCCAAGGACTAGCGGGAGCTTACGAGCAGTACTTC. Translated, it gives CSSSQGLAGAYEQYF. The chain uses TRBV7-9 and TRBJ2-5, with TRBD2 matching over 13 bases. The DNA end favors TRBJ2-7, so the J call may be wrong. The CDR3 length is 15 residues. Germline V gives CDR1 SEHNR, CDR2 FQNEAQ (reference sequence).

The V call is TRBV28, the J call TRBJ2-7; D may be TRBD1 (6 bases). This CDR3 is 14 amino acids long. Trimming pared 4 bases from V and 5 bases from J, leaving 15 bases between. Per the germline V gene, CDR1 is MDHEN and CDR2 is SYDVKM. This chain's CDR3 is CASSWGRRSNEQYF. DNA of the CDR3: TGTGCCAGCAGTTGGGGGCGGAGGAGCAACGAGCAGTACTTC.

The rearrangement links TRBV30 to TRBJ2-1; D might be TRBD2 (5 bases). The V end was cut by 1 base, the J end by 4 bases, with 11 bases between. The CDR3 has 14 amino acids. From germline, CDR1 is GTSNPN and CDR2 SVGIG (reference sequence). CDR3 bases: TGTGCCTGGAGTGCTACCGGGGAGTACAATGAGCAGTTCTTC. Residues: CAWSATGEYNEQFF.

The chain joins TRBV19 to TRBJ2-1; 10 bases map to TRBD2. This CDR3 contains 16 residues. CDR1 and CDR2 (germline): LNHDA, SQIVND (reference sequence). The J segment lost 8 bases and the V segment lost 5 bases, leaving 12 bases of the junction unmatched. DNA of the CDR3: TGTGCCAGTAGTCCCCCCGGTCGGACTAGCGGTTATGAGCAGTTCTTC. It yields the protein CASSPPGRTSGYEQFF.